These T cell receptor beta chains were read from a single sample in a study of cytomegalovirus exposure and HLA in healthy donors. Clones were sequenced by immunoSEQ multiplex PCR, and TCRdb holds only the in-frame ones, with some missing. The listing records fewer than 110,000 clones. The sample comprised PBMCs. Receptors were obtained from a man in his forties in good health and CMV-seronegative. CDR3s include the opening cysteine and the closing phenylalanine or tryptophan. Each record gives: V gene, D gene, clone size, J gene, CDR3 DNA, CDR3 protein. The D gene is left open where the match is weak. The size field is filled for only some rows; it gives once, few, many or a size class.

TRBV5-4	TRBD1	.	TRBJ1-2	TGTGCCAGCAGCCTCCCGGACAGGGCTAACTATGGCTACACCTTC	CASSLPDRANYGYTF
TRBV7-9	.	.	TRBJ2-3	TGTGCCAGCAGCTTAGTCTCGGGAACAGATACGCAGTATTTT	CASSLVSGTDTQYF
TRBV7-9	.	.	TRBJ1-1	TGTGCCAGCAGCTTTCCCTCCAACAGGGACACTGAAGCTTTCTTT	CASSFPSNRDTEAFF
TRBV4-3	.	.	TRBJ2-5	TGCGCCAGCAGCCAAGATTGGGCAGGGTACCAAGAGACCCAGTACTTC	CASSQDWAGYQETQYF
TRBV19	.	.	TRBJ1-2	TGTGCCAGTAACAGCCCCAGGGGTAACTATGGCTACACCTTC	CASNSPRGNYGYTF
TRBV19	.	.	TRBJ1-5	TGTGCCAGTACCCCTTGGGAGGGGGGATGGAGCAATCAGCCCCAGCATTTT	CASTPWEGGWSNQPQHF
TRBV6-6	.	.	TRBJ2-3	TGTGCCAGCAGCTGGACACCTATGGATACGCAGTATTTT	CASSWTPMDTQYF
TRBV19	.	.	TRBJ2-6	TGTGCCAGTAGTATAACAGGGGGGGCCGGGGCCAACGTCCTGACTTTC	CASSITGGAGANVLTF
TRBV19	.	.	TRBJ2-3	TGTGCCAGTAGTATAGATGGGCGGGGCAGGGGCACAGATACGCAGTATTTT	CASSIDGRGRGTDTQYF
TRBV30	.	.	TRBJ2-7	TGTGCCTGGAGTGTAGAAGGAGGCTACGAGCAGTACTTC	CAWSVEGGYEQYF
TRBV5-1	TRBD1	.	TRBJ2-7	TGCGCCAGCAGCTCCGGGACAGGGATAGGGACATACGAGCAGTACTTC	CASSSGTGIGTYEQYF
TRBV18	.	.	TRBJ1-1	TGTGCCAGCTCACCAACGTCACTTCTGGACACTGAAGCTTTCTTT	CASSPTSLLDTEAFF
TRBV4-3	TRBD2	.	TRBJ2-3	TGCGCCAGCAGCCAGGGTTCGGGGAGGGCCTGGGATACGCAGTATTTT	CASSQGSGRAWDTQYF
TRBV19	.	.	TRBJ1-5	TGTGCCAGTAATTGGGGGCGCGGGAGGGGGAATCAGCCCCAGCATTTT	CASNWGRGRGNQPQHF
TRBV7-2	.	.	TRBJ1-1	TGTGCCAGCAGTTTCAGTCAGGGGCCTTTCGGTGAAGCTTTCTTT	CASSFSQGPFGEAFF
TRBV27	.	.	TRBJ1-5	TGTGCCAGCAGAGGATTGGGGGGGAGCAATCAGCCCCAGCATTTT	CASRGLGGSNQPQHF
TRBV18	.	.	TRBJ1-2	TGTGCCAGCTCACGCCCCGGGACAAGCGATATCTTTATGATGGGCTACACCTTC	CASSRPGTSDIFMMGYTF
TRBV6-4	TRBD2	.	TRBJ2-3	TGTGCCAGCAGTCCCCTCCAGCGGGGGGGCCTGGATACGCAGTATTTT	CASSPLQRGGLDTQYF
TRBV6-5	TRBD1	.	TRBJ2-7	TGTGCCAGCAGTTACTTGGGGACAGCATCCTACGAGCAGTACTTC	CASSYLGTASYEQYF
TRBV2	TRBD2	.	TRBJ2-3	TGTGCCAGCAGAGTTAGCGGGGGGGTCACAGATACGCAGTATTTT	CASRVSGGVTDTQYF
TRBV5-1	.	.	TRBJ2-3	TGCGCCAGCAGCCTCGAAGATACGCAGTGTTTT	CASSLEDTQCF
TRBV27	.	.	TRBJ1-1	TGTGCCAGCACTTCTTACATGAACACTGAAGCTTTCTTT	CASTSYMNTEAFF
TRBV19	TRBD1	medium-sized	TRBJ2-5	TGTGCCAGTAGTTCCTCGACAGGGTGGGACGAAGAGACCCAGTACTTC	CASSSSTGWDEETQYF
TRBV5-1	.	.	TRBJ2-6	TGCGCCAGCAGCGTGGGTACTGCTGGGGCCAACGTCCTGACTTTC	CASSVGTAGANVLTF
TRBV4-2	.	.	TRBJ1-1	TGTGCCAGCAGCCAAGACCAAGGCGGCACTGAAGCTTTCTTT	CASSQDQGGTEAFF
TRBV6-5	.	.	TRBJ1-1	TGTGCCAGCAGTTACTCGTGGGGCGGGGGAACTGAAGCTTTCTTT	CASSYSWGGGTEAFF
TRBV27	.	.	TRBJ1-5	TGTGCCAGCAGTTTATATGGTGACAGTTACAATCAGCCCCAGCATTTT	CASSLYGDSYNQPQHF
TRBV2	.	.	TRBJ2-5	TGTGCCAGCAGTGATGGAGAAGAGACCCAGTACTTC	CASSDGEETQYF
TRBV6-5	.	.	TRBJ1-5	TGTGCCAGCAGCCGCGGGGGGGGCAATCAGCCCCAGCATTTT	CASSRGGGNQPQHF
TRBV7-6	.	.	TRBJ2-3	TGTGCCAGCAGCTTCCCATTACAGAGTGGGGGCGTCACAGATACGCAGTATTTT	CASSFPLQSGGVTDTQYF
TRBV27	.	.	TRBJ1-2	TGTGCCAGCAGTCCGCAGGGTAGTGGCTATGGCTACACCTTC	CASSPQGSGYGYTF
TRBV4-3	.	.	TRBJ2-2	TGCGCCAGCAGCCAAGTCTCGGGCACCGGGGAGCTGTTTTTT	CASSQVSGTGELFF
TRBV7-6	.	.	TRBJ2-7	TGTGCCAGCAGCTTAGAGAGGGTCCACGAGCAGTACTTC	CASSLERVHEQYF
TRBV7-7	.	.	TRBJ2-2	TGTGCCAGCAGCTTAGGGGGAGTCACCGGGGAGCTGTTTTTT	CASSLGGVTGELFF
TRBV7-9	TRBD1	.	TRBJ1-2	TGTGCCAGCAGCCCTACGGGACAGGGTGTAGGGGGCTTAGATGGCTACACCTTC	CASSPTGQGVGGLDGYTF
TRBV28	TRBD1	.	TRBJ2-7	TGTGCCAGCAGTCCGAGAGAGCAGGGGGCAAAGTACGAGCAGTACTTC	CASSPREQGAKYEQYF
TRBV25-1	TRBD1	.	TRBJ1-4	TGTGCCAGCAGTGAATACGGGACAGGGAGTGAAAAACTGTTTTTT	CASSEYGTGSEKLFF
TRBV5-1	TRBD1	.	TRBJ1-6	TGCGCCAGCAGACGAAACACAGGGGACTCACCCCTCCACTTT	CASRRNTGDSPLHF
TRBV15	.	.	TRBJ2-1	TGTGCCACCAGCAGAGAACAGACTAGAATCAATGAGCAGTTCTTC	CATSREQTRINEQFF
TRBV7-2	TRBD2	.	TRBJ2-1	TGTGCCAGCAGCTTAGGCGGGGGGCAACTACTTTACAATGAGCAGTTCTTC	CASSLGGGQLLYNEQFF
TRBV5-6	.	.	TRBJ2-7	TGTGCCAGCAGCGCGGTTAACGAGCAGTACTTC	CASSAVNEQYF
TRBV10-3	TRBD1	.	TRBJ1-1	TGTGCCATCAAGACAGGGGAACACACTGAAGCTTTCTTT	CAIKTGEHTEAFF
TRBV28	TRBD1	.	TRBJ1-1	TGTGCCAGCAGGGGAACAGGGGGGAACACTGAAGCTTTCTTT	CASRGTGGNTEAFF
TRBV7-9	.	.	TRBJ2-2	TGTGCCAGCAGCCAGGGGGGACTTCCAAACACCGGGGAGCTGTTTTTT	CASSQGGLPNTGELFF
TRBV9	TRBD1	.	TRBJ2-3	TGTGCCAGCAGCGTAGTACAGGGGACGCAGTATTTT	CASSVVQGTQYF
TRBV5-1	TRBD1	.	TRBJ2-7	TGCGCCAGCAGCTTTAGACAGGGGAACTACGAGCAGTACTTC	CASSFRQGNYEQYF
TRBV5-4	TRBD2	.	TRBJ2-7	TGTGCCAGCAGCCCCTCTGGGCGGGAGGGCGTGGAGTACTTC	CASSPSGREGVEYF
TRBV10-2	TRBD2	.	TRBJ2-3	TGCGCCAGCAGTCGGACTAGGGGAGATACGCAGTATTTT	CASSRTRGDTQYF